A selection of T cell receptor beta chains follows, all from one sample in a study of read filtering for tumor transcriptome and immune sequencing. TCRdb called the reads again in MiXCR, with one record for every CDR3 protein. Of tens of thousands of distinct CDR3 sequences listed, around 19% are singletons. Sequencing input: a population of CD138-negative cells sorted from bone marrow. These receptors were obtained from a donor at least 40 years old with multiple myeloma. Each CDR3 is given without its conserved first and last residue.

j_call v_call cdr3_aa
TRBJ1-5 TRBV2 ASSEFRNQPQH
TRBJ2-1 TRBV2 ASSGGLTYNEQF
TRBJ2-1 TRBV3-2 ASPRGTTYNEQF
TRBJ2-1 TRBV4-1 ASSSGLAGYNEQF
TRBJ2-2 TRBV7-9 ASSSWGQTNTGELF
TRBJ1-4 TRBV24-1 ATSEGGTGPGGEKLF
TRBJ2-7 TRBV27 ASSRSSGNFLGPPY
TRBJ1-1 TRBV12-3/TRBV12-4 ASSSGRNEAF
TRBJ2-7 TRBV5-1 ASSRTRTEFSYEQY
TRBJ2-7 TRBV5-4 ASSLRGSEQY
TRBJ1-1 TRBV30 AWELGQGNTEAL
TRBJ2-5 TRBV2 ASSEAGVETQY
TRBJ2-1 TRBV11-2 ASSRAPINEQF
TRBJ1-1 TRBV7-9 ASIQDSPNTEAF
TRBJ2-6 TRBV6-2/TRBV6-3 ASRPDSAGANVLT
TRBJ2-7 TRBV7-2 ASSLVNVASEQY
TRBJ2-1 TRBV19 ASSPLPSSARSYNEQF
TRBJ2-7 TRBV20-1 SAWKVGSSLGEQY
TRBJ2-1 TRBV7-2 ASSSSRGGSYNEQF
TRBJ1-3 TRBV29-1 SANGPAGDTIY
TRBJ1-3 TRBV12-3/TRBV12-4 ASRESGPGNTIY
TRBJ2-1 TRBV7-2 ASSKTSGANYNEQF
TRBJ2-1 TRBV10-3 AISGGTRKTYNEQF
TRBJ2-6 TRBV3-1 ASSQGSGANVLT
TRBJ2-3 TRBV29-1 SVVQTSTDTQY
TRBJ1-4 TRBV6-5 ASSWTINEKLF
TRBJ2-1 TRBV20-1 SAARDRGNEQF
TRBJ1-5 TRBV19 ASSIGDREGSLGQPQH
TRBJ2-7 TRBV10-2 ASSEAGGRHEQY
TRBJ1-4 TRBV28 ASSITWGAGEKLF
TRBJ2-5 TRBV5-1 ASSLWGSLETQY
TRBJ2-3 TRBV29-1 SVTGSTDTQY
TRBJ2-1 TRBV24-1 ATSDFQSGINEQF
TRBJ2-7 TRBV10-3 AISDGDYEQY
TRBJ2-1 TRBV11-2 ASSLVAGLADRSSYNEQF
TRBJ1-4 TRBV29-1 SVRRNEKLF
TRBJ1-5 TRBV7-2 ASSSVQQINQPQH
TRBJ2-1 TRBV2 ASSPERRGGEQF
TRBJ2-2 TRBV6-4 ASSPKNTGELF
TRBJ2-3 TRBV5-5 ASSQTPGLAGGGDTQY
TRBJ2-5 TRBV28 ASSLGPGTETQY
TRBJ2-1 TRBV5-1 ASSSSLSGNEQF
TRBJ2-7 TRBV7-9 ASSFPGGEQY
TRBJ2-7 TRBV20-1 SAPPGAGNSYEQY
TRBJ2-5 TRBV7-2 ASSLVGGSGGGTQY
TRBJ2-2 TRBV24-1 ATGRITGELF
TRBJ2-7 TRBV19 TSSPQVGYEQY
TRBJ1-1 TRBV7-3 ASGLSPDRALNTEAF
TRBJ1-4 TRBV6-2/TRBV6-3 ASSRRDSTNEKLF
TRBJ1-5 TRBV6-1 ASSVPGQPQH
TRBJ2-3 TRBV4-2 ASSYNAGGGLSTDTQY
TRBJ2-1 TRBV7-9 ASSSRLAGGPRNEQF
TRBJ2-3 TRBV2 ASALDADVGDTQY
TRBJ2-7 TRBV27 ASSLRGSYEQY
TRBJ2-1 TRBV3-1 ASSDRRNEQF
TRBJ2-1 TRBV9 ASSPSAYNEQF
TRBJ2-3 TRBV7-2 ASNRGVLAPDTQY
TRBJ1-1 TRBV30 ARSVVWYEQTEAF
TRBJ1-2 TRBV30 AWRVWGGSYGYT
TRBJ2-5 TRBV7-9 ASSLRLSGQETQY